These 24 T cell receptor beta chains were sequenced from one sample in a study of CD8 T cells in ankylosing spondylitis. General observations from the study: The study identified a TCR beta motif of several highly homologous variants that appeared characteristic of ankylosing spondylitis blood.

No cognate antigen is known for these TCRs. TCRdb redid the calling of the 5' RACE reads with MiXCR, one entry per CDR3 protein. The data show about 800,000 distinct CDR3 sequences, with roughly 10% seen just once and 0.45% to 0.6% held by the top ten. The sample taken for sequencing was blood, either unsorted or a sorted T cell fraction (not recorded which). Receptor source: a male donor with ankylosing spondylitis.

The gene calls are TRBV28 and TRBJ1-1; unclear D gene. The CDR3 length is 12 residues. V shed 6 bases and J shed 7 bases, with 12 bases lying between them. Germline V CDR1 and CDR2: MDHEN, SYDVKM. In DNA form, the CDR3 reads TGTGCCAGCAGCCCTCGGGCTAGTGAAGCTTTCTTT. Its protein is CASSPRASEAFF.

This chain joins TRBV6-2 or TRBV6-3 and TRBJ2-3; TRBD1 agrees at 10 bases. With V trimmed by 4 bases and J by 2 bases, 6 bases remained unmatched. The V gene's germline CDR1 is MNHEY and CDR2 SVGEGT. The CDR3 is made up of 16 amino acids. CDR3 protein: CASSSPGQGNTDTQYF. The CDR3 DNA reads TGTGCCAGCAGTTCCCCGGGACAGGGGAACACAGATACGCAGTATTTT.

This clonotype has more than one count but fewer than ten. This rearrangement joins TRBV28 to TRBJ2-7, with unresolved D. The CDR3 totals 12 residues. V lost 5 bases and J lost 6, with 11 bases in between. Germline assignment: CDR1 MDHEN and CDR2 SYDVKM. CDR3 in DNA: TGTGCCAGCAGTGTGAGGAACGTCGAGCAGTACTTC. Protein product: CASSVRNVEQYF.

The V gene is TRBV11-2, the J gene TRBJ2-2, with TRBD1 matching over 10 bases. This CDR3 region has 20 residues. Germline V CDR1 and CDR2: SGHAT, FQNNGV. V was clipped by 0 bases and J by 3 bases; unmatched bases: 13. CDR3 DNA: TGTGCCAGCAGCTTAGATCGGATGGGGGACAGGGGAGCGGACACCGGGGAGCTGTTTTTT. Translating it yields CASSLDRMGDRGADTGELFF. Together with reference TRBV11-2 and TRBJ2-2, the CDR3 gives the full variable domain: EAGVAQSPRYKIIEKRQSVAFWCNPISGHATLYWYQQILGQGPKLLIQFQNNGVVDDSQLPKDRFSAERLKGVDSTLKIQPAKLEDSAVYLCASSLDRMGDRGADTGELFFGEGSRLTVL.

The chain has TRBV10-3 and TRBJ2-2, with 9 nucleotides matching TRBD1. The CDR3 consists of 13 residues. From germline, CDR1 is ENHRY and CDR2 SYGVKD. V gave up 10 bases and J gave up 5 bases; unmatched junction bases: 5. CDR3 sequence (DNA): TGTGCCAAGGGGACAGGGCTGACCGGGGAGCTGTTTTTT. Its protein product is CAKGTGLTGELFF.

This clonotype was counted a few times. V usage is TRBV6-2 or TRBV6-3 and J usage is TRBJ1-5; 7 positions agree with TRBD1. Looked up from germline, CDR1 is MNHEY and CDR2 is SVGEGT. This CDR3 is 15 amino acids long. V dropped 5 bases and J dropped 3; count of bases not matched to a gene: 7. The CDR3 region is CASSKGDSYNQPQHF. The CDR3 nucleotides read TGTGCCAGCAGTAAGGGGGACAGCTACAATCAGCCCCAGCATTTT.

V and J are TRBV12-3 or TRBV12-4 and TRBJ2-1; weak D call: TRBD2 (6 bases). V was cut by 3 bases and J by 3 bases, with 12 bases left in between. The CDR3 has 15 amino acids. The DNA for the CDR3 is TGTGCCAGCAGTTTTTCAGCGGGTCACTACAATGAGCAGTTCTTC. It translates to CASSFSAGHYNEQFF.

This clonotype was counted between two and nine times. This chain joins TRBV20-1 and TRBJ2-2; the D is unclear. The CDR3 has 13 residues. V was cut by 4 bases and J by 0 bases, with 6 bases left in between. CDR1 and CDR2 (germline): DFQATT, SNEGSKA (reference sequence). CDR3 coding DNA: TGCAGTGCTAAACAGTCGAACACCGGGGAGCTGTTTTTT. Its protein product is CSAKQSNTGELFF.

This clonotype has at least ten counts. The CDR3 bases are TGCGCCAGCAGCCGACAAAACAGGGGAATAGGGGAGACCCAGTACTTC. This encodes CASSRQNRGIGETQYF. The chain recombines TRBV4-3 with TRBJ2-5, with 7 nucleotides matching TRBD1. After removal of 4 bases from V and 5 bases from J, the junction contained 13 bases not matched to a gene. Germline values: CDR1 LGHNA, CDR2 YSLEER. The CDR3 sequence is 16 residues long.

Points on this clonotype: A read error may account for a junction end that differs from germline. Here the CDR3 DNA reads TGTGTCAGCAGCTTAACAAGTCTGTCCCCCTACGAGCAGTACTTC. This encodes CVSSLTSLSPYEQYF. The chain has TRBV7-2 and TRBJ2-7; D unresolved. CDR3 length: 15 residues. Germline V gene lookup returns CDR1 SGHTA and CDR2 FQGNSA.

V is TRBV20-1 and J is TRBJ2-3; D may be TRBD1 or TRBD2 (5 bases each). The V and J ends lost 5 bases and 4 bases respectively, with 10 bases between them. Germline CDR1 DFQATT, CDR2 SNEGSKA (reference sequence). This CDR3 contains 12 residues. CDR3 coding DNA: TGCAGTGCTTTGAGGGGATCAGATACGCAGTATTTT. It encodes CSALRGSDTQYF.

The rearrangement links TRBV5-6 to TRBJ2-7; D is uncertain. The germline CDR1 and CDR2 sequences are SGHDT and YYEEEE. With 1 base removed from V and 0 bases from J, the gap between germline ends came to 11 bases. CDR3 length: 15 amino acids. Here the CDR3 DNA reads TGTGCCAGCAGCTTGACAGAAAGGAGCTCCTACGAGCAGTACTTC. Translating gives CASSLTERSSYEQYF.

CDR3 coding DNA: TGTGCCAGCAGCTTATTTCAGAGCGAAGCTTTCTTT. This sequence encodes CASSLFQSEAFF. This rearrangement joins TRBV7-8 to TRBJ1-1, with D unclear. Germline V gene sequence: CDR1 SGHVS, CDR2 FQNEAQ. The V end was cut by 2 bases, the J end by 8 bases, with 9 bases between. CDR3 length equals 12 residues.

This clonotype was seen at least ten times. The chain has TRBV6-6 and TRBJ1-1, with TRBD1 as a possible D gene (5 bases). This CDR3 spans 13 amino acids. CDR1 MNHNY and CDR2 SVGAGI come from the germline V gene (reference sequence). The V and J ends lost 7 bases and 4 bases respectively, with 13 bases between them. CDR3 sequence (DNA): TGTGCCAGCAATCTGGCGGGGGGCACTGAAGCTTTCTTT. It translates to CASNLAGGTEAFF.

This chain joins TRBV6-1 and TRBJ1-6, with unresolved D. CDR3 length: 13 amino acids. V lost 2 bases and J 6 bases, leaving 5 bases between the germline ends. The germline CDR1 and CDR2 sequences are MNHNS and SASEGT. The CDR3 is CASSEIVNSPLHF. CDR3 coding DNA: TGTGCCAGCAGTGAAATAGTTAATTCACCCCTCCACTTT.

This rearrangement joins TRBV4-3 to TRBJ2-5; maybe TRBD2 (5 bases). Trimming left V 1 base short and J 5 bases short, with 17 bases between. Germline CDR1 reads LGHNA; CDR2 reads YSLEER. This CDR3 has 16 amino acids. In DNA form, the CDR3 reads TGCGCCAGCAGCCAAGGGACTCCACTTAATGGGGAGACCCAGTACTTC. Encoded protein: CASSQGTPLNGETQYF.

V usage is TRBV13 and J usage is TRBJ2-2; TRBD2 is a possible D gene (6 bases). The V gene's germline CDR1 is PRHDT and CDR2 FYEKMQ (reference sequence). With 3 bases removed from V and 3 bases from J, the gap between germline ends came to 8 bases. There are 14 residues in the CDR3. For the CDR3, the DNA is TGTGCCAGCAGCTTTTGGGGGGACACCGGGGAGCTGTTTTTT. This gives the protein CASSFWGDTGELFF.

V usage is TRBV7-2 and J usage is TRBJ1-2; D remains unclear. V was trimmed by 2 bases and J by 8 bases, leaving 12 bases between them. This CDR3 is 13 amino acids long. Germline CDR1 and CDR2: SGHTA and FQGNSA. The CDR3 DNA reads as TGTGCCAGCAGCTTAAAAGGGAGCGGGGGCTACACCTTC. Translation: CASSLKGSGGYTF.

This chain uses TRBV6-5 with TRBJ1-3; D ambiguous. Germline lookup yields CDR1 MNHEY and CDR2 SVGAGI. Trimming removed 3 bases from V and 0 bases from J, with 12 bases in between. The CDR3 contains 16 residues. The CDR3, as DNA: TGTGCCAGCAGTTATTCGGGCGGCGCCTCTGGAAACACCATATATTTT. Translated, it gives CASSYSGGASGNTIYF.

This clonotype has just a few counts. The rearrangement links TRBV7-2 to TRBJ2-1, with TRBD1 identical over 10 bases. V lost 2 bases and J lost 7; bases outside the gene matches: 8. CDR3 length: 16 residues. Per germline, CDR1 SGHTA and CDR2 FQGNSA. The CDR3 loop reads CASSLYGTGVWNEQFF. CDR3 DNA: TGTGCCAGCAGCTTATACGGGACAGGGGTTTGGAATGAGCAGTTCTTC.

This clonotype has ten or more counts. The chain combines TRBV6-1 with TRBJ2-1, with D perhaps matching TRBD2 (6 bases). The V end was cut by 8 bases, the J end by 4 bases, with 15 bases between. The germline V gene has CDR1 MNHNS and CDR2 SASEGT. The CDR3 extends over 14 amino acids. CDR3 nucleotides: TGTGCCAGCGGCCCTGCGGGAATTTACAATGAGCAGTTCTTC. Translating gives CASGPAGIYNEQFF.

The chain has TRBV12-3 or TRBV12-4 and TRBJ1-6, with D unclear. Trimming took 10 bases from V and 4 from J, leaving 20 bases between them. The CDR3 is 16 amino acids. CDR3 residues: CATGNRSRTYNSPLHF. As DNA, the CDR3 is TGTGCCACGGGAAATCGATCCAGGACGTATAATTCACCCCTCCACTTT.

This rearrangement joins TRBV20-1 to TRBJ2-1; 11 bases fit TRBD1. The CDR3 extends over 14 amino acids. The J segment lost 8 bases and the V segment lost 5 bases, leaving 8 bases of the junction unmatched. The germline V gene has CDR1 DFQATT and CDR2 SNEGSKA (reference sequence). Written as DNA, the CDR3 is TGCAGTGCTTCCGGGACAGGGGGAGTCGATGAGCAGTTCTTC. Its protein is CSASGTGGVDEQFF.

This clonotype has ten or more counts. Written as DNA, the CDR3 is TGTGCCAGCAGTTTTCGGGCGTACCTCGAGCAGTACTTC. It encodes CASSFRAYLEQYF. This chain joins TRBV12-3 or TRBV12-4 and TRBJ2-7; no firm D call. The CDR3 length is 13 residues. V was clipped by 3 bases and J by 6 bases, with 12 bases between them.